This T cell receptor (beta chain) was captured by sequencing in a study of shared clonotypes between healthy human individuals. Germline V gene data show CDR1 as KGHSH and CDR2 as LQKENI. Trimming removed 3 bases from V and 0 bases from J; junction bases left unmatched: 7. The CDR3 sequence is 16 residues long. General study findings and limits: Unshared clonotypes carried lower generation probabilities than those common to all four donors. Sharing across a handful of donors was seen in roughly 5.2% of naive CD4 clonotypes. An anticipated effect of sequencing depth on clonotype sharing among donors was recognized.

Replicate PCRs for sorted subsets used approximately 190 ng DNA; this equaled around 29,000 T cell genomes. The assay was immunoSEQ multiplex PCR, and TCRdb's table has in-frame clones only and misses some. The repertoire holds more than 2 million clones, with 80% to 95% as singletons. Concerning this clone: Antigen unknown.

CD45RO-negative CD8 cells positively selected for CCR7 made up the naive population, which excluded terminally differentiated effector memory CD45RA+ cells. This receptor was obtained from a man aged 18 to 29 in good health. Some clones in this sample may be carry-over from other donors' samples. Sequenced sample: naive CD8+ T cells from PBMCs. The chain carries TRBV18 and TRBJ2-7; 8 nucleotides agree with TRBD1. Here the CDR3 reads CASSPLDRATSYEQYF. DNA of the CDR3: TGTGCCAGCTCACCCTTGGACAGGGCAACCTCCTACGAGCAGTACTTC.